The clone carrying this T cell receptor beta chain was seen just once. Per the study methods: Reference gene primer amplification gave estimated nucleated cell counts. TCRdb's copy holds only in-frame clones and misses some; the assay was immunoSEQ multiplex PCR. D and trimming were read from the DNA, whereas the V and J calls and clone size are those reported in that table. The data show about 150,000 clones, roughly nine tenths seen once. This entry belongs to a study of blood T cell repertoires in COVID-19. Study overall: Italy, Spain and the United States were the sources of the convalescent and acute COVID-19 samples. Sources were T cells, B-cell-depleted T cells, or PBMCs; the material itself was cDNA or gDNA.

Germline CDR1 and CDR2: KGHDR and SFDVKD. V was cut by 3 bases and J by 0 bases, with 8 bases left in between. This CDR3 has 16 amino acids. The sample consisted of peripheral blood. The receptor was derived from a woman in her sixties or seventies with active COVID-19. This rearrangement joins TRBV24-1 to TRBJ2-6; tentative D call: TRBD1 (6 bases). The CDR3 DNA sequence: TGTGCCACCAGTGATCCAGGGGTCTCTGGGGCCAACGTCCTGACTTTC. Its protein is CATSDPGVSGANVLTF.